This TCR beta chain was documented in a study of blood T cell dynamics during melanoma immunotherapy. The CDR3 consists of 16 residues. In germline, CDR1 is SNHLY, CDR2 FYNNEI. V lost 0 bases and J lost 7, with 15 bases in between. The table came from immunoSEQ multiplex PCR; TCRdb's copy has only in-frame clones and leaves some out. The sample lists approximately 13,000 clones, under 95% occurring once. Time point given: week 3, after first cycle of checkpoint inhibitor. This material consisted of effector memory CD8+ T cells from blood, taken from a patient treated with checkpoint blockade. The clonotype comes from a human donor with melanoma. V usage is TRBV2 and J usage is TRBJ1-4; D is unresolved. CDR3 DNA sequence: TGTGCCAGCAGTGAAGCGCACGGGGTCACGGGTGAAAAACTGTTTTTT. Its translation: CASSEAHGVTGEKLFF.